This T cell receptor (beta chain) comes out of a study of early stage breast cancer tumors (dated by TCRdb to the late 2010s). Regarding the study in general: Of the approximately 15 invasive breast tumors, about 13 were found to be estrogen receptor-positive, progesterone receptor-positive and HER2-negative. About 70% of the 12 ER+/PR+/HER2- tumors were invasive ductal carcinomas, while the other four were invasive lobular carcinomas. On average, each sample got about 10-fold read coverage. A total of 2 million to 3 million templates, representing roughly 1,100,000 unique clonotypes, were detected across all samples.

Study-wide conclusions, independent of this receptor: Chain pairing and functional markers such as CD4, CD8 and FOXP3 were not captured by bulk genomic DNA sequencing of unsorted cells. Because the cohort was small, analysis by tumor subtype was not possible. Enriched TCRB sequences shared across patients were found to be mostly commonly generated sequences that were unlikely to play an important role in the tumor microenvironment. Compared with adjacent normal breast tissue, tumors had 2.5 to 3-fold higher T cell density and higher clonality. Repertoires from blood and normal breast were more alike than repertoires from blood and tumor, and in about 90% of the 16 patients, comparing each tissue with blood separated tumor from normal.

A remark on this clone: Its antigen remains unidentified. No much larger clone exists at a distance of one base, and base qualities are not known.

Each sample was amplified in two independent genomic DNA replicates, using 0.4 to 0.6 ug for blood and about 1.6 ug for tumor or normal breast. Following the manufacturer's instructions, the ImmunoSeq Intro kit was used to carry out TCRB sequencing on genomic DNA. For absolute quantification, the roughly 30-cycle multiplex PCR included proprietary primers along with spike-in control sequences. Single-end 150-bp reads were used to sequence an 87-bp fragment spanning the CDR3 and the flanking V and J genes. Seven samples, each with two replicates, were multiplexed per lane of an Illumina MiSeq using version 3.0 chemistry. The paper's processing steps were these. The vendor's proprietary pipeline processed the raw data and merged both replicates into a single result for each sample. Productive rearrangements sharing the V-gene family, CDR3 amino acid sequence and J-gene segment were defined as clonotypes. Clonality was computed as 1 minus the normalized Shannon entropy (Pielou evenness) of TCRB abundances. T cell density was estimated by dividing total templates by the number of input cells inferred from the DNA input amount. Total repertoire diversity and clonality were estimated with Recon using default parameters. Tumor-enriched clonotypes were defined as having over 0.1% abundance in tumor and at least 32-fold higher abundance than in normal breast. TCRdb re-hosts the immuneACCESS table, in-frame sequences only. Its copies lack some clones; in the studies checked, an unresolved V gene accounts for under half of them, and the cause for the rest is not known. From that table come the V and J calls and clone size; the DNA was used to work out D and trimming. For this sample the table gives about 51,000 clones, of which around 78% were detected only once. The ten most abundant clones make up roughly 3.5% of the sample.

The study profiled bulk TCR beta-chain repertoires in matched peripheral blood, tumor and adjacent normal breast tissue taken from some 17 patients with early-stage breast cancer. Before surgery, roughly 4.5-10 mL of whole blood was collected into EDTA tubes and then processed within 2 hours. Ficoll-Paque centrifugation in SepMate-50 tubes was used to isolate peripheral blood mononuclear cells. PBMCs were cryopreserved in aliquots of roughly 2 to 4.5 million cells in roughly 90% FBS with around 10% DMSO and kept in liquid nitrogen. Genomic DNA was extracted with the Qiagen AllPrep DNA/RNA Mini kit. Sequencing was performed on blood. This TCR came from a person aged 35-55 years with breast cancer.

The sequenced DNA is TGCGCCAGCAGCTTGAGGACAGGGGGGTATGGGGCCAACGTCCTGACTTTC. Its product reads: CASSLRTGGYGANVLTF. Recombination joined TRBV5-1 with TRBJ2-6; TRBD1 agrees with 10 junctional bases. The CDR3 measures 17 amino acids from cysteine to phenylalanine. Here the CDR3 DNA is all that survives: 51 bases in frame from base 1. Based on the germline V gene, the CDR1 and CDR2 sequences are SGHRS and YFSETQ. The V end gives up 1 base and the J end 3 bases, leaving 4 bases in the junction not matched to a gene.